The 20 T cell receptor beta chains presented below share a single source sample, sequenced in a study of T cell responses to AZD1222 COVID-19 vaccine. The data were produced by immunoSEQ multiplex PCR, yet TCRdb's version contains in-frame clones alone and is incomplete. The sample has approximately 97,000 clones; about 90% are singletons. The specimen comprised peripheral blood, sampled on day 0 of AZD1222 vaccination. Source of these receptors: an adult in good health.

V is TRBV18 and J is TRBJ2-5, with D tentatively TRBD1 (5 bases). Deletions cut 6 bases from V and 1 base from J, with 15 bases between. The germline CDR1 and CDR2 sequences are KGHSH and LQKENI. The CDR3 extends over 15 amino acids. Here the CDR3 DNA reads TGTGCCAGCTCCCCTATCGCGACAGCCCAAGAGACCCAGTACTTC. Residues: CASSPIATAQETQYF.

The chain has TRBV30 and TRBJ2-7; 8 bases line up with TRBD2. This CDR3 comprises 13 residues. CDR1 and CDR2 from the germline V gene are GTSNPN and SVGIG (reference sequence). The trim removed 4 bases at V and 7 bases at J, leaving 9 bases unmatched. The CDR3 loop reads CAWNSAGEREQYF. The CDR3 DNA reads TGTGCCTGGAATTCAGCGGGGGAGAGGGAGCAGTACTTC.

The chain carries TRBV19 and TRBJ2-7, with 7 bases identical to TRBD1. Germline CDR1 and CDR2: LNHDA and SQIVND (reference sequence). The trim removed 7 bases at V and 1 base at J, leaving 7 bases unmatched. This CDR3 is built from 14 residues. The CDR3 sequence: CASTRDSRSYEQYF. The CDR3 region has the DNA TGTGCCAGTACCCGGGACAGCCGATCCTACGAGCAGTACTTC.

The V call is TRBV24-1, the J call TRBJ2-3; D is perhaps TRBD2 (6 bases). Germline values: CDR1 KGHDR, CDR2 SFDVKD. The CDR3 runs to 19 residues. Trimming pared 2 bases from V and 4 bases from J, leaving 24 bases between. The CDR3 nucleotides read TGTGCCACCAGTGATTCCCGGGGGAGCGGCGGATTTGTGGCAGATACGCAGTATTTT. Translation gives CATSDSRGSGGFVADTQYF.

The V and J genes are TRBV28 and TRBJ2-5, with D perhaps TRBD1 (5 bases). Trimming removed 2 bases from V and 0 bases from J, with 10 bases in between. Germline CDR1 reads MDHEN; CDR2 reads SYDVKM. The CDR3 is made up of 15 amino acids. In DNA form, the CDR3 reads TGTGCCAGCAGTTTAGGCAGGGCCTACCAAGAGACCCAGTACTTC. It is translated as CASSLGRAYQETQYF. The full variable domain, completed using reference TRBV28 and TRBJ2-5, is DVKVTQSSRYLVKRTGEKVFLECVQDMDHENMFWYRQDPGLGLRLIYFSYDVKMKEKGDIPEGYSVSREKKERFSLILESASTNQTSMYLCASSLGRAYQETQYFGPGTRLLVL.

The gene calls are TRBV19 and TRBJ2-4; 8 bases align to TRBD2. With V trimmed by 5 bases and J by 9 bases, 12 bases remained unmatched. Germline CDR1 and CDR2: LNHDA and SQIVND (reference sequence). CDR3 length equals 15 residues. The CDR3 spells CASSPGGGSYAIQYF. The CDR3 region has the DNA TGTGCCAGTAGTCCCGGGGGGGGCTCTTATGCCATTCAGTACTTC.

This clone has only one observation. This chain connects TRBV5-1 to TRBJ1-1, with a possible D match to TRBD1 (6 bases). CDR1 SGHRS and CDR2 YFSETQ come from the germline V gene. This CDR3 comprises 14 residues. V dropped 2 bases and J dropped 3 bases, with 11 bases sitting between them. The CDR3 reads CASSFAGAYTEAFF. The CDR3 DNA reads TGCGCCAGCAGCTTTGCGGGGGCCTACACTGAAGCTTTCTTT.

The chain carries TRBV7-9 and TRBJ1-2; 7 positions match TRBD1. The germline V gene encodes CDR1 SEHNR and CDR2 FQNEAQ (reference sequence). The J segment lost 9 bases and the V segment lost 3 bases, leaving 4 bases of the junction unmatched. The length of the CDR3 is 12 residues. The chain's CDR3 is CASSLTGQSYTF. The CDR3 DNA reads TGTGCCAGCAGCTTGACAGGGCAAAGCTACACCTTC.

J is TRBJ2-3 and V is TRBV5-1; 14 positions agree with TRBD2. From germline, CDR1 is SGHRS and CDR2 YFSETQ. The CDR3 spans 18 residues. V was clipped by 4 bases and J by 2 bases; unmatched bases: 9. Here the CDR3 reads CASSQGLAGARTTDTQYF. The CDR3 coding sequence is TGCGCCAGCAGCCAGGGACTAGCGGGGGCCCGGACCACAGATACGCAGTATTTT. Looking up the rest from reference TRBV5-1 and TRBJ2-3 gives the full variable domain: KAGVTQTPRYLIKTRGQQVTLSCSPISGHRSVSWYQQTPGQGLQFLFEYFSETQRNKGNFPGRFSGRQFSNSRSEMNVSTLELGDSALYLCASSQGLAGARTTDTQYFGPGTRLTVL.

DNA of the CDR3: TGTGCCAGCAGACTCGGGGACTCCTACGAGCAGTACTTC. This gives the protein CASRLGDSYEQYF. The chain joins TRBV7-9 to TRBJ2-7, with D possibly matching TRBD2 (5 bases). Germline V gives CDR1 SEHNR, CDR2 FQNEAQ (reference sequence). The CDR3 loop spans 13 amino acids. V gave up 6 bases and J gave up 0 bases, with 9 bases separating them.

The CDR3 sequence is CASSITGLAGGARGDIQYF. In DNA form, the CDR3 reads TGTGCCAGTAGTATAACGGGACTAGCGGGAGGGGCCCGGGGGGACATTCAGTACTTC. The V gene is TRBV19, the J gene TRBJ2-4; 16 bases align to TRBD2. Per the germline V gene, CDR1 is LNHDA and CDR2 is SQIVND (reference sequence). V shed 2 bases, J shed 8 bases, and the junction held 12 bases outside the gene matches. The CDR3 loop spans 19 amino acids. Filled out from reference TRBV19 and TRBJ2-4, the complete variable domain reads DGGITQSPKYLFRKEGQNVTLSCEQNLNHDAMYWYRQDPGQGLRLIYYSQIVNDFQKGDIAEGYSVSREKKESFPLTVTSAQKNPTAFYLCASSITGLAGGARGDIQYFGAGTRLSVL.

The genes are TRBV9 and TRBJ1-5, with D unclear. V gave up 0 bases and J gave up 2 bases, with 15 bases separating them. Germline CDR1 and CDR2: SGDLS and YYNGEE. CDR3 size: 17 residues. The CDR3 is CASSVAPPGRGNQPQHF. DNA of the CDR3: TGTGCCAGCAGCGTAGCCCCCCCGGGGAGAGGCAATCAGCCCCAGCATTTT.

The chain is built from TRBV6-6 and TRBJ1-5, with D tentatively TRBD1 (6 bases). Trimming cost V 2 bases and J 3 bases, with 14 bases left between them. CDR3 length equals 16 residues. Per the germline V gene, CDR1 is MNHNY and CDR2 is SVGAGI (reference sequence). The CDR3 DNA sequence: TGTGCCAGCAGTTACACCGGGACACGAAACAATCAGCCCCAGCATTTT. This translates into CASSYTGTRNNQPQHF.

The sample holds one count of this clone. The chain employs TRBV6-5 and TRBJ1-5; D not certain. Germline CDR1 reads MNHEY; CDR2 reads SVGAGI. V was cut by 4 bases and J by 4 bases, with 14 bases left in between. The CDR3 runs to 15 residues. The CDR3 reads CASSSYLGRNQPQHF. As DNA, the CDR3 is TGTGCCAGCAGTTCCTACTTAGGGCGGAATCAGCCCCAGCATTTT.

The rearrangement joins TRBV5-1 to TRBJ2-3; TRBD2 matches at 11 bases. The J segment lost 0 bases and the V segment lost 4 bases, leaving 4 bases of the junction unmatched. The germline V gene has CDR1 SGHRS and CDR2 YFSETQ. This CDR3 has 16 amino acids. The CDR3 here is CASSATSGVSTDTQYF. The CDR3 bases are TGCGCCAGCAGCGCGACTAGCGGGGTTAGCACAGATACGCAGTATTTT.

The chain joins TRBV7-2 to TRBJ2-7; D perhaps matches TRBD1 (6 bases). V was clipped by 5 bases and J by 1 base, with 12 bases between them. In germline, CDR1 is SGHTA, CDR2 FQGNSA. The CDR3 loop spans 14 amino acids. CDR3 residues: CASSTDRPSYEQYF. The CDR3 nucleotides read TGTGCCAGCAGCACGGACAGACCGTCCTACGAGCAGTACTTC.

The chain links TRBV7-9 to TRBJ1-2; no reliable D call. The CDR3 length is 13 residues. The germline gives CDR1 SEHNR, CDR2 FQNEAQ (reference sequence). Between the trimmed V and J ends, which lost 0 bases and 5 bases, there was a span of 7 bases. The CDR3 loop is CASSLASGYGYTF. In nucleotides, the CDR3 is TGTGCCAGCAGCTTAGCGTCGGGGTATGGCTACACCTTC.

The chain couples TRBV6-5 to TRBJ2-7, with 7 nucleotides matching TRBD2. This CDR3 region has 14 residues. The germline CDR1 and CDR2 sequences are MNHEY and SVGAGI. The junction had 6 bases not matched to a gene; V was cut back by 7 bases and J by 0 bases. The CDR3 DNA reads as TGTGCCAGCACCCTGGGAGGGAGCTCCTACGAGCAGTACTTC. Amino acids: CASTLGGSSYEQYF.

J is TRBJ2-7 and V is TRBV29-1; 7 nucleotides match TRBD2. CDR3 length: 13 residues. From germline, CDR1 is SQVTM and CDR2 ANQGSEA. Losses at the gene ends were 6 bases for V and 2 bases for J; bases not matched to a gene: 7. CDR3 in amino acids: CSVVPSGPYEQYF. DNA of the CDR3: TGCAGCGTGGTGCCTAGCGGTCCCTACGAGCAGTACTTC.

The V and J genes are TRBV10-1 and TRBJ2-2; D perhaps matches TRBD1 (5 bases). V was cut by 3 bases and J by 5 bases, with 19 bases left in between. Germline lookup yields CDR1 WNHNN and CDR2 SYGVQD (reference sequence). CDR3 length equals 17 residues. The CDR3 DNA reads TGCGCCAGCAGTGACCGGACATCCTCTACAAGTACCGGGGAGCTGTTTTTT. The encoded protein is CASSDRTSSTSTGELFF.